The 24 T cell receptor beta chains below were found in one sample sequenced in a study of shared clonotypes between healthy human individuals. Sequenced by immunoSEQ multiplex PCR; TCRdb stores in-frame clones only, minus some. In the table there are 700,000 or so clones, approximately 79% of which are singletons. The sample comprised memory CD4+ T cells sorted from blood. Noted subset: CD45RA-negative fraction. These receptors came from a woman aged 25-40 years in good health.

The rearrangement links TRBV10-3 to TRBJ1-5; D remains ambiguous. Germline CDR1 reads ENHRY; CDR2 reads SYGVKD. V gave up 3 bases and J gave up 5 bases, with 8 bases separating them. The CDR3 runs to 13 residues. In DNA form, the CDR3 reads TGTGCCATCAGTGACGGCGGGGATCAGCCCCAGCATTTT. This sequence encodes CAISDGGDQPQHF.

This chain connects TRBV20-1 to TRBJ2-1, with 7 bases fitting TRBD2. V dropped 6 bases and J dropped 8; count of bases not matched to a gene: 4. Per the germline V gene, CDR1 is DFQATT and CDR2 is SNEGSKA (reference sequence). This CDR3 region has 11 residues. The DNA for the CDR3 is TGCAGTGCCCGGACTAGGCATGAGCAGTTCTTC. Amino acids: CSARTRHEQFF.

The chain carries TRBV19 and TRBJ1-3, with TRBD1 matching over 7 bases. The junction had 9 bases not matched to a gene; V was cut back by 9 bases and J by 4 bases. CDR3 length: 14 amino acids. Germline CDR1 and CDR2: LNHDA and SQIVND (reference sequence). Written as DNA, the CDR3 is TGTGCCAGCAAGCCTACAGGGGACGGAAACACCATATATTTT. Translating it yields CASKPTGDGNTIYF.

This clone was observed a few times. V usage is TRBV7-8 and J usage is TRBJ1-1; 8 nucleotides agree with TRBD1. The CDR3 contains 14 residues. The V segment lost 6 bases and the J segment 2 bases; nucleotides outside the gene matches: 5. Germline CDR1 reads SGHVS; CDR2 reads FQNEAQ. The CDR3: CASSRTGLNTEAFF. The CDR3 nucleotides read TGTGCCAGCAGTAGGACAGGGCTTAACACTGAAGCTTTCTTT. The full variable domain, completed using reference TRBV7-8 and TRBJ1-1, is GAGVSQSPRYKVAKRGQDVALRCDPISGHVSLFWYQQALGQGPEFLTYFQNEAQLDKSGLPSDRFFAERPEGSVSTLKIQRTQQEDSAVYLCASSRTGLNTEAFFGQGTRLTVV.

The V call is TRBV15, the J call TRBJ2-7; 7 nucleotides match TRBD1. Per the germline V gene, CDR1 is LNHNV and CDR2 is YYDKDF (reference sequence). The CDR3 consists of 14 residues. Trimming at V came to 5 bases and at J to 2 bases, leaving 6 bases not matched to a gene. CDR3 sequence: CATSPGQLAYEQYF. The CDR3 DNA sequence: TGTGCCACCAGCCCGGGACAGCTAGCCTACGAGCAGTACTTC.

The gene calls are TRBV5-4 and TRBJ1-1; TRBD1 matches at 9 bases. The J segment lost 4 bases and the V segment lost 2 bases, leaving 6 bases of the junction unmatched. There are 15 residues in the CDR3. Germline CDR1 SGHNT, CDR2 YYREEE (reference sequence). Here the CDR3 reads CASSFGQGPTTEAFF. CDR3 in DNA: TGTGCCAGCAGCTTCGGACAGGGGCCGACCACTGAAGCTTTCTTT.

As regards this clone: A read error may produce the germline difference seen at one junction end. The chain links TRBV6-5 to TRBJ2-1; maybe TRBD2 (6 bases). The V gene's germline CDR1 is MNHEY and CDR2 SVGAGI. The CDR3 is made up of 14 amino acids. The CDR3 nucleotides are TGTGCCATCAGTGAGACCTACGGGGGCAATGAGCAGTTCTTC. It is translated as CAISETYGGNEQFF.

The chain recombines TRBV5-1 with TRBJ2-2; 9 bases are shared with TRBD2. The germline V gene has CDR1 SGHRS and CDR2 YFSETQ. V gave up 3 bases and J gave up 7 bases; unmatched junction bases: 7. CDR3 length: 15 residues. The CDR3 loop is CASSYVAGAVGELFF. In nucleotides, the CDR3 is TGCGCCAGCAGCTACGTAGCGGGAGCAGTCGGGGAGCTGTTTTTT.

This clone was observed a single time. The genes are TRBV18 and TRBJ2-1; tentative D call: TRBD1 (5 bases). The V and J ends lost 2 bases and 6 bases respectively, with 11 bases between them. CDR1 KGHSH and CDR2 LQKENI come from the germline V gene. The CDR3 spans 14 residues. DNA of the CDR3: TGTGCCAGCTCACCATCAGGGTCGGGCAATGAGCAGTTCTTC. It translates to CASSPSGSGNEQFF.

V is TRBV6-5 and J is TRBJ2-3, with 12 bases lining up with TRBD2. This CDR3 has 15 amino acids. The germline gives CDR1 MNHEY, CDR2 SVGAGI. Trimming removed 6 bases from V and 4 bases from J; junction bases left unmatched: 5. Here the CDR3 DNA reads TGTGCCAGCAGCCAAACTAGCGGGAGGTCAGATACGCAGTATTTT. Encoded protein: CASSQTSGRSDTQYF.

The genes are TRBV4-1 and TRBJ2-3, with D uncertain. The CDR3 consists of 13 residues. Trimming took off 4 bases at V and 5 bases at J, with 10 bases between the two ends. CDR1 and CDR2 (germline): MGHRA, YSYEKL. The CDR3 bases are TGCGCCAGCAGCCTTATGGACCTAGATACGCAGTATTTT. Its translation: CASSLMDLDTQYF.

The chain combines TRBV5-4 with TRBJ2-1; D is tentatively TRBD1 or TRBD2 (5 bases each). The germline gives CDR1 SGHNT, CDR2 YYREEE (reference sequence). This CDR3 comprises 12 residues. V lost 3 bases to trimming and J lost 13 bases, with 14 bases between them. CDR3 nucleotides: TGTGCCAGCAGCTGGGACCGTCGGGCACAGTTCTTC. Protein: CASSWDRRAQFF.

Comment on this clone: A much larger clone differs from this one at a single base, so this may be a read error. The gene calls are TRBV11-3 and TRBJ1-3; D uncertain. CDR3 length: 14 residues. V shed 2 bases and J shed 0 bases, with 5 bases lying between them. The germline CDR1 and CDR2 sequences are SGHNT and YENEEA. The CDR3 here is CASSLSGSGNTIYF. The DNA for the CDR3 is TGTGCCAGCAGCTTATCTGGCTCTGGAAACACCATATATTTT.

This rearrangement joins TRBV19 to TRBJ2-3; 9 bases are a match to TRBD2. The germline V gene encodes CDR1 LNHDA and CDR2 SQIVND (reference sequence). The junction had 3 bases not matched to a gene; V was cut back by 4 bases and J by 1 base. This CDR3 comprises 15 residues. CDR3 loop: CASSTRTSGTDTQYF. In nucleotides, the CDR3 is TGTGCCAGTAGTACAAGGACTAGCGGCACAGATACGCAGTATTTT.

This rearrangement joins TRBV27 to TRBJ2-2; D gene unclear. V lost 3 bases and J lost 5, with 10 bases in between. Germline V lookup: CDR1 MNHEY, CDR2 SMNVEV (reference sequence). This CDR3 spans 14 amino acids. The CDR3 sequence is CASSFETRTGELFF. CDR3 in DNA: TGTGCCAGCAGTTTCGAGACCCGTACCGGGGAGCTGTTTTTT.

CDR3 DNA: TGTGCCAGCTCAATAGACAGCCTTAACGAAAAACTGTTTTTT. Translating gives CASSIDSLNEKLFF. The chain joins TRBV18 to TRBJ1-4; a possible D gene is TRBD1 (5 bases). V was pared by 5 bases and J by 8 bases, with 15 bases between. The CDR3 has 14 residues. Germline V CDR1 and CDR2: KGHSH, LQKENI.

The chain employs TRBV14 and TRBJ2-5; 10 nucleotides line up with TRBD1. Germline V lookup: CDR1 SGHDN, CDR2 FVKESK. This CDR3 has 15 amino acids. V dropped 1 base and J dropped 6; count of bases not matched to a gene: 5. The CDR3: CASSQGGTGEKTQYF. The CDR3 bases are TGTGCCAGCAGCCAAGGGGGGACAGGGGAGAAGACCCAGTACTTC.

The chain joins TRBV6-6 to TRBJ2-2; the D call may be TRBD1 or TRBD2 (5 bases each). V was trimmed by 6 bases and J by 4 bases, leaving 12 bases between them. This CDR3 has 14 amino acids. Germline values: CDR1 MNHNY, CDR2 SVGAGI (reference sequence). This CDR3 reads CASRRGERTGELFF. DNA for the CDR3: TGTGCCAGCAGAAGAGGGGAACGCACCGGGGAGCTGTTTTTT.

V and J are TRBV6-4 and TRBJ1-2, with unresolved D. Germline-derived CDR1 and CDR2 are MRHNA and SNTAGT. V was shortened by 10 bases and J by 4 bases, with 19 bases between the two germline ends. The CDR3 covers 14 residues. The CDR3 protein is CATLYPGTFYGYTF. As DNA, the CDR3 is TGTGCCACCCTGTACCCGGGAACTTTCTATGGCTACACCTTC.

The rearrangement uses TRBV10-1 and TRBJ2-7; the match to TRBD1 covers 8 bases. Germline lookup yields CDR1 WNHNN and CDR2 SYGVQD (reference sequence). V shed 4 bases and J 6 bases; nucleotides not matched to a gene: 8. This CDR3 is built from 14 residues. CDR3 residues: CASSGDRGLAEQYF. CDR3 bases: TGCGCCAGCAGTGGTGACAGGGGCTTGGCCGAGCAGTACTTC.

V gene TRBV19 combines with J gene TRBJ2-4, with D perhaps matching TRBD1 or TRBD2 (7 bases each). The CDR3 sequence is 14 residues long. Germline V gene sequence: CDR1 LNHDA, CDR2 SQIVND (reference sequence). Trimming shortened V by 6 bases and J by 5 bases, and 14 bases separated the two germline ends. The CDR3 DNA follows: TGTGCCAGTAGGCCAGCAGGGGGGGAAAACATTCAGTACTTC. It encodes CASRPAGGENIQYF.

V gene TRBV5-1 combines with J gene TRBJ1-1; the D gene is possibly TRBD1 (6 bases). With 0 bases removed from V and 5 bases from J, the gap between germline ends came to 11 bases. Germline V gene sequence: CDR1 SGHRS, CDR2 YFSETQ. The CDR3 spans 14 residues. The CDR3 reads CASSLEGVGTEAFF. In DNA, the CDR3 is TGCGCCAGCAGCTTGGAGGGGGTTGGAACTGAAGCTTTCTTT.

A single count supports this clone. V is TRBV4-1 and J is TRBJ1-2, with D tentatively TRBD1 (5 bases). The germline gives CDR1 MGHRA, CDR2 YSYEKL. The CDR3 contains 16 residues. Trimming removed 2 bases from V and 7 bases from J, with 20 bases in between. In DNA form, the CDR3 reads TGCGCCAGCAGCCAAACAATAGGGGAAGGGGTCCTTGGCTACACCTTC. Residues: CASSQTIGEGVLGYTF.

The chain recombines TRBV11-3 with TRBJ2-1; D is perhaps TRBD2 (5 bases). The germline gives CDR1 SGHNT, CDR2 YENEEA. The CDR3 has 13 amino acids. Trimming took off 5 bases at V and 4 bases at J, with 9 bases between the two ends. The CDR3 protein is CASSRPGYNEQFF. The CDR3 nucleotides are TGTGCCAGCAGCCGACCGGGGTACAATGAGCAGTTCTTC.